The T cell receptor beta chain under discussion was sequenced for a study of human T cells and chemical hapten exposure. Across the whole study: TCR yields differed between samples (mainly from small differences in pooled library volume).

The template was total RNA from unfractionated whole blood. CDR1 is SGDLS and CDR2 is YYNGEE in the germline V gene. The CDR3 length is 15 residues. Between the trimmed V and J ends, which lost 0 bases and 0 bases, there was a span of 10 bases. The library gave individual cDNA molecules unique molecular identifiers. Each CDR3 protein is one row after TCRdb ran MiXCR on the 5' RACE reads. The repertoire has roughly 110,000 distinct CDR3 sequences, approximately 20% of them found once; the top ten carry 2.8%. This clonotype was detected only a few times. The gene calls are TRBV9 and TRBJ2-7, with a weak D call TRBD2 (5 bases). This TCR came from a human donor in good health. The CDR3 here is CASSVVPGSSYEQYF. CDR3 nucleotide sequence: TGTGCCAGCAGCGTAGTCCCGGGGAGCTCCTACGAGCAGTACTTC.